The rows below give T cell receptor beta chains drawn from one sample of a study of cytomegalovirus exposure and HLA in healthy donors. The method was immunoSEQ multiplex PCR; TCRdb's version includes in-frame clones alone and lacks a portion of them. The profile shows approximately 51,000 clones, approximately 68% of them singletons. Sequenced input: PBMCs. These receptors were obtained from a man in his thirties or forties in good health and CMV-seronegative. The CDR3 runs from the conserved cysteine through the conserved F or W. D genes are given only for firm matches. The listing skips clone size in some rows; elsewhere it reads once, few, many or a size class.

abundance | d_gene | j_gene | v_gene | CDR3nt | CDR3aa
- | - | TRBJ2-7 | TRBV6-1 | TGTGCCAGCTCGCGACGGGGTGGCGAGCAGTACTTC | CASSRRGGEQYF
- | TRBD2 | TRBJ2-2 | TRBV6-5 | TGTGCCAGCAGTTACCTATCTAGCGGCCGGACCGGGGAGCTGTTTTTT | CASSYLSSGRTGELFF
- | TRBD1 | TRBJ2-7 | TRBV2 | TGTGCCAGCAGTGAAGAGGGCAGGGGGTACGAGCAGTACTTC | CASSEEGRGYEQYF
once | TRBD2 | TRBJ2-7 | TRBV9 | TGTGCCAGCAGCGTTGGTCGCGGGAGGGCCCACGAGCAGTACTTC | CASSVGRGRAHEQYF
once | TRBD1 | TRBJ1-5 | TRBV5-6 | TGTGCCAGCAGCTCGAATTTTAAGGGGGCGGGTCAGCCCCAGCATTTT | CASSSNFKGAGQPQHF
- | - | TRBJ2-2 | TRBV27 | TGTGCCAGCAGTTTAAGAGCGATGAACACCGGGGAGCTGTTTTTT | CASSLRAMNTGELFF
few | TRBD2 | TRBJ2-1 | TRBV5-8 | TGTGCCAGCAGCTTGACGAGCGGGAGGACCTTTTACAATGAGCAGTTCTTC | CASSLTSGRTFYNEQFF
- | TRBD1 | TRBJ2-7 | TRBV4-2 | TGTGCCAGCAGCCAGACGACAGGGACAAACTACGAGCAGTACTTC | CASSQTTGTNYEQYF
- | - | TRBJ2-3 | TRBV30 | TGTGCCTGGAGTGTAATTGGCGACATGAATTTT | CAWSVIGDMNF
once | - | TRBJ1-2 | TRBV5-4 | TGTGCCAGCAGCTCCGACAGCTATGGCTACACCTTC | CASSSDSYGYTF
- | TRBD1 | TRBJ1-3 | TRBV27 | TGTGCCAGCAGGACAGGGGGTTCTGGAAACACCATATATTTT | CASRTGGSGNTIYF
- | TRBD1 | TRBJ1-1 | TRBV29-1 | TGCAGCGCCGCCGGGACAGGGGATTCTGAAGCTTTCTTT | CSAAGTGDSEAFF
- | TRBD2 | TRBJ2-5 | TRBV6-5 | TGTGCCAGCAGTTCCCAGACTAGCGGGTTAGAGACCCAGTACTTC | CASSSQTSGLETQYF
few | TRBD1 | TRBJ1-2 | TRBV5-5 | TGTGCCAGCAGCTTGGGGACAGGGGGCGGCTATGGCTACACCTTC | CASSLGTGGGYGYTF
few | - | TRBJ1-1 | TRBV6-1 | TGTGCCAGCAGTGAAATTAACAGCGGCGCTGAAGCTTTCTTT | CASSEINSGAEAFF
- | - | TRBJ2-2 | TRBV25-1 | TGTGCCAGCAGTGATTTTACAGGGCCGCGGCCGGCCGGGGAGCTGTTTTTT | CASSDFTGPRPAGELFF
- | TRBD2 | TRBJ2-7 | TRBV19 | TGTGCCAGTAGTTTCGGGACTAGCGTCACCTACGAGCAGTACTTC | CASSFGTSVTYEQYF
- | TRBD1 | TRBJ1-4 | TRBV11-2 | TGTGCCAGCAGCTCCGGACAGGGGAATAATGAAAAACTGTTTTTT | CASSSGQGNNEKLFF
- | TRBD2 | TRBJ2-1 | TRBV25-1 | TGTGCCGCCACCGGGACTAGCTTGTACAATGAGCAGTTCTTC | CAATGTSLYNEQFF
medium-sized | TRBD1 | TRBJ2-1 | TRBV19 | TGTGCCAGTAGTGGGAGGGGACAGGGGTCCTACAATGAGCAGTTCTTC | CASSGRGQGSYNEQFF
- | - | TRBJ2-7 | TRBV5-1 | TGCGCCAGCAGCTTGGAGGTAGCCGCTCGGGAGCAGTACTTC | CASSLEVAAREQYF
- | - | TRBJ1-1 | TRBV30 | TGTGCCTGGGCAAGGGACGGGAGGAACACTGAAGCTTTCTTT | CAWARDGRNTEAFF
- | - | TRBJ1-2 | TRBV5-1 | TGCGCCAGCAGCCTTGGCAGGGGTATCTACACCTTC | CASSLGRGIYTF
- | - | TRBJ1-2 | TRBV5-1 | TGCGCCAGCAGCACGGACAGAGCCAACTATGGCTACACCTTC | CASSTDRANYGYTF
few | - | TRBJ2-2 | TRBV5-1 | TGCGCCAGCAGCTTGGACAGCTTAATCAACACCGGGGAGCTGTTTTTT | CASSLDSLINTGELFF
few | TRBD1 | TRBJ2-7 | TRBV29-1 | TGCAGCGGCCGGGACAGAGCCTACGAGCAGTACTTC | CSGRDRAYEQYF
- | - | TRBJ2-1 | TRBV5-4 | TGTGCCAGCAGCCCCGGGTCAGGGGTATATGAGCAGTTCTTC | CASSPGSGVYEQFF
- | TRBD2 | TRBJ2-1 | TRBV18 | TGTGCCAGCTCACTCGGGACTAGCGGGAGTAATGAGCAGTTCTTC | CASSLGTSGSNEQFF
- | TRBD1 | TRBJ1-1 | TRBV10-2 | TGCGCCAGCAGGACTACAGGGGAAAACACTGAAGCTTTCTTT | CASRTTGENTEAFF
few | - | TRBJ1-1 | TRBV2 | TGTGCCAGCAGAGGTTTAGGAGGGCGTAACACTGAAGCTTTCTTT | CASRGLGGRNTEAFF
- | - | TRBJ2-7 | TRBV5-6 | TGTGCCAGCAGCTCGGAGGGGTCCTACGAGCAGTACTTC | CASSSEGSYEQYF
- | - | TRBJ1-1 | TRBV5-1 | TGCGCCAGCAGCTTGGAGAACATAGCGATGAACACTGAAGCTTTCTTT | CASSLENIAMNTEAFF
- | TRBD2 | TRBJ2-5 | TRBV9 | TGTGCCAGCAGCGTTCTAGCGGGAGGGGAGACCCAGTACTTC | CASSVLAGGETQYF
few | - | TRBJ1-5 | TRBV6-1 | TGTGCCAGCAGTGTCCTCAGTTCCAATGGTCAGCCCCAGCATTTT | CASSVLSSNGQPQHF
- | TRBD2 | TRBJ2-7 | TRBV11-2 | TGTGCCAGCCGGACTAGCGGGAGTCTTTGGATCCGATCCTACGAGCAGTACTTC | CASRTSGSLWIRSYEQYF
- | - | TRBJ2-2 | TRBV19 | TGTGCCAGTAGTCCTACCGCCGCCGGGGAGCTGTTTTTT | CASSPTAAGELFF
few | - | TRBJ1-3 | TRBV2 | TGTGCCAGCAGGAGCCGACAGGCCATCACTATATACTCTGGAAACACCATATATTTT | CASRSRQAITIYSGNTIYF
- | - | TRBJ1-2 | TRBV19 | TGTGCCAGTGGCGCAGGGATCAGGGCTAACTATGGCTACACCTTC | CASGAGIRANYGYTF
- | - | TRBJ1-1 | TRBV5-1 | TGCGCCAGCAGTTTTCAGGGGAGCACTGAAGCTTTCTTT | CASSFQGSTEAFF
- | TRBD2 | TRBJ2-3 | TRBV7-6 | TGTGCCAGCAGCTTAGGACTAGCGGGCAACACAGATACGCAGTATTTT | CASSLGLAGNTDTQYF
- | TRBD2 | TRBJ2-3 | TRBV6-1 | TGTGCCAGCAGTGCCCTAGCGGGAAATGCAGATACGCAGTATTTT | CASSALAGNADTQYF
- | TRBD2 | TRBJ2-5 | TRBV5-1 | TGCGCCAGCAGCGTAAGAGGACTAGCGGGTAACCAAGAGACCCAGTACTTC | CASSVRGLAGNQETQYF
- | - | TRBJ1-2 | TRBV29-1 | TGCAGCGTTGAAAGCGTACCAAGGGGTCATGGCTACACCTTC | CSVESVPRGHGYTF
- | - | TRBJ1-4 | TRBV4-2 | TGTGCCAGCAGCCAAGACGACAGAATTAATGAAAAACTGTTTTTT | CASSQDDRINEKLFF
- | - | TRBJ2-5 | TRBV7-9 | TGTGCCAGCAGCCAAAAGGGGGAGACCCAGTACTTC | CASSQKGETQYF
- | TRBD2 | TRBJ2-1 | TRBV5-1 | TGCGCCAGCAGCTTGGAACTACTAGCGGGAGCTTACAATGAGCAGTTCTTC | CASSLELLAGAYNEQFF
- | TRBD2 | TRBJ2-7 | TRBV19 | TGTGCCAGTAGTATTGGGGCTAGCGGGAGCTCCTACGAGCAGTACTTC | CASSIGASGSSYEQYF